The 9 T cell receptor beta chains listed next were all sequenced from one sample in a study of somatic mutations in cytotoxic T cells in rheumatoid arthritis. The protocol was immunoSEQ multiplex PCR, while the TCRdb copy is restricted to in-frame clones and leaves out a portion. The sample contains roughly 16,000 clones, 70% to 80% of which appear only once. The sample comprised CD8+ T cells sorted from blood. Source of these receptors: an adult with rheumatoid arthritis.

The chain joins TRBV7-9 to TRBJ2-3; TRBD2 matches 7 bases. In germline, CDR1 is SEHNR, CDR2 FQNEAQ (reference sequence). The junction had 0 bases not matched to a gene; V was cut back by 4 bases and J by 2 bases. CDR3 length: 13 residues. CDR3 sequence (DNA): TGTGCCAGCAGCTGGGACTACACAGATACGCAGTATTTT. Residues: CASSWDYTDTQYF.

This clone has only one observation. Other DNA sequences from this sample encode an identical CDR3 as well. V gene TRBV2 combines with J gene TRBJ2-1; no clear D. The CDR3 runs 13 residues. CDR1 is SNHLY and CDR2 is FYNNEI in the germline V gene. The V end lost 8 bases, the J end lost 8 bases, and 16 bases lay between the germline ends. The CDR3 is CASLGTVVYEQFF. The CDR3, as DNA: TGTGCCAGCTTAGGCACAGTCGTCTATGAGCAGTTCTTC.

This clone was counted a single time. CDR3 sequence (DNA): TGCAGCATAGGGACAGGGGAGAGATACGAGCAGTACTTC. It translates to CSIGTGERYEQYF. V is TRBV29-1 and J is TRBJ2-5, with 10 bases fitting TRBD1. The DNA end lines up better with TRBJ2-7; the J call may be wrong. The V gene's germline CDR1 is SQVTM and CDR2 ANQGSEA. The CDR3 consists of 13 residues.

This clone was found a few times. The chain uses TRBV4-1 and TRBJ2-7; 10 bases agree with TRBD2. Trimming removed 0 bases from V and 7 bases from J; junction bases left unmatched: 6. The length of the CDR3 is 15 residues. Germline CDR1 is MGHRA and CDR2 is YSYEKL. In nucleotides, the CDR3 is TGCGCCAGCAGCCAAGACAGCGGGGGGGTGGTGGAGCAGTACTTC. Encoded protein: CASSQDSGGVVEQYF.

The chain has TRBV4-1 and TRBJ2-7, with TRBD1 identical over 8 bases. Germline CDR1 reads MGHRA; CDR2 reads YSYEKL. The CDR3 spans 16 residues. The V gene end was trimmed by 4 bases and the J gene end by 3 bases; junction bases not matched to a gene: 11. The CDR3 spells CASSPSGQGNFYEQYF. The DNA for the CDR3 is TGCGCCAGCAGCCCAAGTGGACAGGGTAATTTCTACGAGCAGTACTTC.

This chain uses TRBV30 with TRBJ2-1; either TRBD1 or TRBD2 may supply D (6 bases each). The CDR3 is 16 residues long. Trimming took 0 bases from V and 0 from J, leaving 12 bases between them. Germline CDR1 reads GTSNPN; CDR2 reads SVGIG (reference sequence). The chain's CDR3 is CAWSVRGADSYNEQFF. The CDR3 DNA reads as TGTGCCTGGAGTGTAAGGGGGGCCGACTCCTACAATGAGCAGTTCTTC.

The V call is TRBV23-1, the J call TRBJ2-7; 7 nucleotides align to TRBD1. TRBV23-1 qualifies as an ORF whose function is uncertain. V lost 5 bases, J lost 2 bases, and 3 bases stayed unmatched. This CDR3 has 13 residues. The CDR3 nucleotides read TGCGCCAGCAGTACCGGGACAGCCTACGAGCAGTACTTC. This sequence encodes CASSTGTAYEQYF.

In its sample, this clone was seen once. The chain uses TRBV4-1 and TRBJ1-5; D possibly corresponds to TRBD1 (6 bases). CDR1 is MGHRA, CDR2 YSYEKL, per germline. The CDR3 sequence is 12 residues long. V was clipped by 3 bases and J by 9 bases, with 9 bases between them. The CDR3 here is CASSQGAGPQHF. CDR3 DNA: TGCGCCAGCAGCCAGGGGGCGGGGCCCCAGCATTTT.

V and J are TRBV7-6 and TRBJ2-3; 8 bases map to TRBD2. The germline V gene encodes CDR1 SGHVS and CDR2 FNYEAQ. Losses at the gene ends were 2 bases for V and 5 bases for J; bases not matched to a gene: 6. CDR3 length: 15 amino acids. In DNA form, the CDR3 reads TGTGCCAGCAGCTTACCAGCGGGGGCCGGAGATACGCAGTATTTT. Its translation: CASSLPAGAGDTQYF.